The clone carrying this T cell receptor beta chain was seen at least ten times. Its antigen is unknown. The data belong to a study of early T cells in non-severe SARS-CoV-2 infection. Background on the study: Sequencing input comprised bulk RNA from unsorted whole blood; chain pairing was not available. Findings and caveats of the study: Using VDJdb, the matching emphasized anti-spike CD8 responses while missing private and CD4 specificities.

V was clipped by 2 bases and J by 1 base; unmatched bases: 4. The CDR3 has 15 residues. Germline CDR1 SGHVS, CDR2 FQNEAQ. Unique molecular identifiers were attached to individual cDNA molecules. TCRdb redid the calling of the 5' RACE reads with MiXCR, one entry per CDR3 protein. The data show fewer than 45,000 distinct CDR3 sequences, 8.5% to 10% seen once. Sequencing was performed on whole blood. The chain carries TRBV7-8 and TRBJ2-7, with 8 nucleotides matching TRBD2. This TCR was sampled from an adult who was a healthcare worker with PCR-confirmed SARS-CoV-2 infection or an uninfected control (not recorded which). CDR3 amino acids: CASSLPGGVSYEQYF. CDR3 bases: TGTGCCAGCAGCTTACCCGGGGGGGTTTCCTACGAGCAGTACTTC.